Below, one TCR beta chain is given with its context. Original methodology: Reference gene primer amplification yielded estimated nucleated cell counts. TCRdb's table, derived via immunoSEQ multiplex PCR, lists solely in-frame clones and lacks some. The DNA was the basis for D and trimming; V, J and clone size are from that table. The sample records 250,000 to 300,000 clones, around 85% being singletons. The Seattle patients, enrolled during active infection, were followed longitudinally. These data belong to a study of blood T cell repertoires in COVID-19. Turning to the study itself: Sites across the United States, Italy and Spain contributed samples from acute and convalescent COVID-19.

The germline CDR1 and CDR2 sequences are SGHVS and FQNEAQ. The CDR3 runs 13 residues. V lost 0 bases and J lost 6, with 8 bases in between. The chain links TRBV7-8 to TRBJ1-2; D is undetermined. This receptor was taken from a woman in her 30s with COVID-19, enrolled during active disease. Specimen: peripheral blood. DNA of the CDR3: TGTGCCAGCAGCTTAGCTAACCAGGATGGCTACACCTTC. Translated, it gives CASSLANQDGYTF.